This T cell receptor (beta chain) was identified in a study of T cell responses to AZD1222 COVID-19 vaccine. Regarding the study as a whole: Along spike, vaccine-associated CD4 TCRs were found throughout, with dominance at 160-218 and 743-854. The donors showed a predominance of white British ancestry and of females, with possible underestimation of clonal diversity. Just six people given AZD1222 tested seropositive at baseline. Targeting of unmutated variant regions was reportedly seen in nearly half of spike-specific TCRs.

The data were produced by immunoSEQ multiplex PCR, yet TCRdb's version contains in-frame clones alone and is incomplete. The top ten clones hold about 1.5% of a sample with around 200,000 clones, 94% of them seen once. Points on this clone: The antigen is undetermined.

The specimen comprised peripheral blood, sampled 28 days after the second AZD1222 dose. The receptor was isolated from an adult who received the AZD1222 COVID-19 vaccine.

The CDR3 DNA is TGTGCCAGCAGCTTACTCAGCACGAACACTGAAGCTTTCTTT. This codes for CASSLLSTNTEAFF. The gene calls are TRBV7-3 and TRBJ1-1; no reliable D call. The V and J ends lost 2 bases and 1 base respectively, with 8 bases between them. Germline CDR1 and CDR2: SGHTA and FQGTGA. This CDR3 comprises 14 residues.